Below, one T cell receptor (beta chain) is given with its context. These data originate in a study of blood T cell repertoires in COVID-19. Study details: Specimens from acute and convalescent COVID-19 originated in the United States, Italy and Spain. The analysed material was cDNA or gDNA that came from T cells, B-cell-depleted T cells, or PBMCs.

Under the authors' procedure: Counts of nucleated cells, estimated from reference gene primer amplification, were obtained. Profiling relied on immunoSEQ multiplex PCR, and the TCRdb table lists in-frame clones only, not all of them. V and J calls and clone size follow that table, whereas D and trimming were derived from the DNA. There are approximately 260,000 clones in the sample; more than 65% occur only once, and 3% to 4% lies in the top ten. This sequence originates from a woman aged 40-49 years with active or convalescent COVID-19. Sequencing input: peripheral blood.

The CDR3 nucleotides read TGTGCCATCAGTGAGGGTATAGGGGACTATGGCTACACCTTC. Residues: CAISEGIGDYGYTF. The chain has TRBV10-3 and TRBJ1-2, with D possibly TRBD1 on 5 matching bases. CDR3 size: 14 residues. The V gene's germline CDR1 is ENHRY and CDR2 SYGVKD. The V end lost 2 bases, the J end lost 3 bases, and 10 bases lay between the germline ends.